Listed below are T cell receptor beta chains from one sample, sequenced in a study of CD8 T cells in Susac syndrome. TCRdb ran MiXCR on the immunoSEQ multiplex PCR reads and lists one entry per CDR3 protein. The sample records around 170,000 distinct CDR3 sequences, 85% to 95% being singletons. Sequencing used CD8+ T cells from PBMCs. The receptors were sampled from a human donor with Susac syndrome. CDR3s include the opening cysteine and the closing phenylalanine or tryptophan. A D gene is named only where the DNA matches it firmly. The size of a clone is reported for some rows only, either as once, few or many, or as a class for expanded clones.

V gene	D gene	J gene	clone size	CDR3 protein	CDR3 DNA
TRBV4-1	.	TRBJ1-1	.	CASSQAADQGHTEAFF	TGCGCCAGCAGCCAAGCTGCCGACCAGGGGCACACTGAAGCTTTCTTT
TRBV4-1	.	TRBJ1-2	.	CASSPEGWYGYTF	TGCGCCAGCAGCCCCGAGGGTTGGTATGGCTACACCTTC
TRBV6-5	.	TRBJ2-4	.	CASRESGVSKNIQYF	TGTGCCAGCCGAGAATCCGGGGTGTCCAAAAACATTCAGTACTTC
TRBV4-1	.	TRBJ1-4	once	CASSPREGHTTNEKLFF	TGCGCCAGCAGCCCCCGGGAGGGCCATACAACTAATGAAAAACTGTTTTTT
TRBV29-1	.	TRBJ2-3	.	CSVAFLPASTDTQYF	TGCAGCGTTGCGTTTCTACCAGCTAGCACAGATACGCAGTATTTT
TRBV11-2	.	TRBJ1-3	.	CASSRDRDWSGNTIYF	TGTGCCAGCAGCAGAGACCGGGACTGGTCTGGAAACACCATATATTTT
TRBV5-4	TRBD2	TRBJ2-5	.	CASSSLAGLQETQYF	TGTGCCAGCAGCTCACTAGCGGGGCTCCAAGAGACCCAGTACTTC
TRBV4-1	.	TRBJ2-3	few	CASSQDTDTQYF	TGTGCCAGCAGCCAAGATACCGATACGCAGTATTTT
TRBV4-1	TRBD2	TRBJ2-1	.	CASSQGTSGAYNEQFF	TGCGCCAGCAGCCAGGGGACTAGCGGGGCCTACAATGAGCAGTTCTTC
TRBV9	.	TRBJ1-3	.	CASSVTGQDTIYF	TGTGCCAGCAGCGTGACAGGACAAGACACCATATATTTT
TRBV7-6	TRBD2	TRBJ2-3	.	CASSPTGGSTDTQYF	TGTGCCAGCAGCCCCACGGGGGGGAGCACAGATACGCAGTATTTT
TRBV25-1	.	TRBJ2-1	once	CASSEEFYGASYNEQFF	TGTGCCAGCAGTGAAGAGTTTTACGGGGCCTCCTACAATGAGCAGTTCTTC
TRBV20-1	.	TRBJ1-1	.	CSASQQGVATEAFF	TGCAGTGCTAGCCAACAGGGAGTAGCAACTGAAGCTTTCTTT
TRBV6-5	TRBD2	TRBJ2-5	.	CASSYSFWLAGGSETQYF	TGTGCCAGCAGTTACTCATTTTGGCTAGCGGGAGGATCAGAGACCCAGTACTTC
TRBV2	.	TRBJ2-7	.	CASSLQEQYEQYF	TGTGCCAGCAGTCTCCAGGAACAGTACGAGCAGTACTTC
TRBV6-5	.	TRBJ1-4	.	CASSGINEKLFF	TGTGCCAGCAGCGGGATCAATGAAAAACTGTTTTTT
TRBV6-5	.	TRBJ2-6	.	CASSPPFSGANVLTF	TGTGCCAGCAGCCCCCCCTTCTCTGGGGCCAACGTCCTGACTTTC
TRBV4-1	.	TRBJ1-2	.	CASSQDHGNYGYTF	TGCGCCAGCAGCCAAGATCACGGCAACTATGGCTACACCTTC
TRBV28	.	TRBJ1-5	.	CASSLLLHSNQPQHF	TGTGCCAGCAGTTTGTTGTTACATAGCAATCAGCCCCAGCATTTT
TRBV6-6	.	TRBJ1-2	.	CASSYRRDHYGYTF	TGTGCCAGCAGTTACCGGAGGGACCATTATGGCTACACCTTC
TRBV3-1	.	TRBJ1-1	.	CASSASDPSIRTEAFF	TGTGCCAGCAGCGCGAGCGATCCTTCAATTCGCACTGAAGCTTTCTTT
TRBV7-9	.	TRBJ1-1	.	CASSLDGSTEAFF	TGTGCCAGCAGCTTAGACGGTAGCACTGAAGCTTTCTTT
TRBV11-2	.	TRBJ1-1	.	CASNDRGIGDTEAFF	TGTGCCAGCAACGATAGGGGAATAGGGGACACTGAAGCTTTCTTT
TRBV14	.	TRBJ2-5	.	CASSQGVKETQYF	TGTGCCAGCAGCCAAGGGGTGAAAGAGACCCAGTACTTC
TRBV18	.	TRBJ1-1	.	CASSPPSTLTEAFF	TGTGCCAGCTCACCACCGTCGACCCTCACTGAAGCTTTCTTT
TRBV20-1	.	TRBJ1-1	.	CSARGEGAEAFF	TGCAGTGCTAGAGGGGAGGGCGCTGAAGCTTTCTTT
TRBV9	.	TRBJ1-1	.	CASSTLGGSNTEAFF	TGTGCCAGCAGCACTCTCGGAGGGTCTAACACTGAAGCTTTCTTT
TRBV11-2	.	TRBJ2-7	once	CASSQGYYEQYF	TGTGCCAGCAGCCAGGGATACTACGAGCAGTACTTC
TRBV20-1	TRBD2	TRBJ2-1	.	CSARLPSGSVSGYNEQFF	TGCAGTGCTAGGCTCCCTAGCGGGAGCGTTTCGGGTTACAATGAGCAGTTCTTC
TRBV9	TRBD2	TRBJ2-5	.	CASSEGLAGSSGETQHF	TGTGCCAGCAGCGAGGGACTAGCGGGTTCCTCTGGGGAGACCCAGCACTTC
TRBV12-3/TRBV12-4	TRBD1	TRBJ1-1	.	CASTSGQVEAFF	TGTGCCAGCACCTCGGGACAGGTTGAAGCTTTCTTT
TRBV2	TRBD2	TRBJ2-7	.	CASREELADYEQYF	TGTGCCAGCAGGGAGGAACTAGCGGACTACGAGCAGTACTTC
TRBV25-1	.	TRBJ2-5	.	CASSGREVSFETQYF	TGTGCCAGCAGTGGTAGGGAGGTCAGTTTCGAGACCCAGTACTTC
TRBV12-3/TRBV12-4	.	TRBJ1-1	.	CASRRQDTEAFF	TGTGCCAGCAGACGACAGGACACTGAAGCTTTCTTT
TRBV20-1	.	TRBJ1-5	.	CSARGHAPHQPQHF	TGCAGTGCTAGGGGACATGCCCCCCATCAGCCCCAGCATTTT
TRBV27	.	TRBJ1-1	.	CASSLREMNTEAFF	TGTGCCAGCAGCCTACGGGAGATGAACACTGAAGCTTTCTTT
TRBV9	TRBD1	TRBJ1-2	.	CASSAGVDRGYGYTF	TGTGCCAGCAGCGCGGGGGTGGACAGGGGCTATGGCTACACCTTC
TRBV28	.	TRBJ2-4	once	CASSLFRQAQAKNIQYF	TGTGCCAGCAGTTTATTCCGGCAGGCTCAAGCCAAAAACATTCAGTACTTC
TRBV9	.	TRBJ1-1	.	CASSVVDGSFTEAFF	TGTGCCAGCAGCGTAGTTGACGGCAGTTTTACTGAAGCTTTCTTT
TRBV24-1	.	TRBJ1-5	.	CATSEGNNQPQHF	TGTGCCACCAGTGAGGGAAATAATCAGCCCCAGCATTTT
TRBV20-1	.	TRBJ2-7	.	CSATRDGTYEQYF	TGCAGTGCGACCCGGGACGGAACTTACGAGCAGTACTTC
TRBV20-1	.	TRBJ2-7	.	CSARDLLWAEQYF	TGCAGTGCTAGAGACTTATTGTGGGCCGAGCAGTACTTC
TRBV9	TRBD1	TRBJ2-7	.	CASSVGQGAGEQYF	TGTGCCAGCAGCGTAGGTCAGGGGGCAGGGGAGCAGTACTTC
TRBV2	TRBD1	TRBJ1-4	.	CASRGDRKLFF	TGTGCCAGCAGGGGGGACAGAAAACTGTTTTTT